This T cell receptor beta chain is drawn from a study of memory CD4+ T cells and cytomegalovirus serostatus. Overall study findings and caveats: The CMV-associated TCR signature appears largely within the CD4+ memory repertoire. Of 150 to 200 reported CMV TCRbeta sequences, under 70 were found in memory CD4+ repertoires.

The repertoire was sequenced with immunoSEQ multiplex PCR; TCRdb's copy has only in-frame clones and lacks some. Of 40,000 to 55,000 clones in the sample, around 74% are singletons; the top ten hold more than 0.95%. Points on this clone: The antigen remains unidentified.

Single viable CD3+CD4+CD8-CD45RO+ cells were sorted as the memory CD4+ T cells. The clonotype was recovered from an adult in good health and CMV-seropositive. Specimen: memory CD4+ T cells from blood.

Here the CDR3 reads CSVATSGGAGEQFF. CDR3 DNA: TGCAGCGTGGCCACTAGCGGGGGGGCAGGTGAGCAGTTCTTC. The chain has TRBV29-1 and TRBJ2-1, with TRBD2 matching over 13 bases. The CDR3 runs 14 residues. V shed 6 bases and J 9 bases; nucleotides not matched to a gene: 8. The germline V gene encodes CDR1 SQVTM and CDR2 ANQGSEA.